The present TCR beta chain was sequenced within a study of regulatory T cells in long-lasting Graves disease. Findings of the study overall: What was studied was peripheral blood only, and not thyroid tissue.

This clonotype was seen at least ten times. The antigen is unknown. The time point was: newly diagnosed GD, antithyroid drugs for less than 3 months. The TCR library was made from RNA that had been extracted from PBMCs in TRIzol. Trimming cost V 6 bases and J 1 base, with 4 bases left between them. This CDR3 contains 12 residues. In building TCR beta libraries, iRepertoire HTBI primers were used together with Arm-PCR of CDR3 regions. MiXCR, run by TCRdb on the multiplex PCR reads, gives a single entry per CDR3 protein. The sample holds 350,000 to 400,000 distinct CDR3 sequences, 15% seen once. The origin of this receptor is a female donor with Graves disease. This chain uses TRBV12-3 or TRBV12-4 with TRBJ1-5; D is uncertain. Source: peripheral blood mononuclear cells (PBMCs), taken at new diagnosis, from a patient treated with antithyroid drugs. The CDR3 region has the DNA TGTGCCAGCAGCAGGAGCAATCAGCCCCAGCATTTT. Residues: CASSRSNQPQHF.